Below are 22 T cell receptor beta chains sequenced from a single sample in a study of blood T cell repertoires in COVID-19. Here immunoSEQ multiplex PCR was the method, and the copy in TCRdb shows in-frame clones only, minus some. The sample shows more than 90,000 clones, 85% of them seen only once. Sequencing was done on a sample of peripheral blood. These receptors were collected from a man older than 75 with acute or convalescent COVID-19.

The rearrangement uses TRBV12-5 and TRBJ2-2; TRBD2 aligns across 7 bases. Germline assignment: CDR1 LGHNT and CDR2 FRNRAP. The CDR3 loop spans 15 amino acids. V was pared by 3 bases and J by 5 bases, with 6 bases of the junction left unmatched. This CDR3 reads CASGLTSVGTGELFF. The CDR3 nucleotides are TGTGCTAGTGGTTTAACTAGCGTAGGGACCGGGGAGCTGTTTTTT.

The V gene is TRBV29-1, the J gene TRBJ2-5, with TRBD1 as a possible D gene (5 bases). The CDR3 consists of 14 residues. V was clipped by 0 bases and J by 3 bases, with 11 bases between them. Germline-derived CDR1 and CDR2 are SQVTM and ANQGSEA. CDR3: CSVEDTAGKETQYF. CDR3 DNA: TGCAGCGTTGAAGATACGGCAGGGAAAGAGACCCAGTACTTC. Complete variable domain (other parts from reference TRBV29-1 and TRBJ2-5): SAVISQKPSRDICQRGTSLTIQCQVDSQVTMMFWYRQQPGQSLTLIATANQGSEATYESGFVIDKFPISRPNLTFSTLTVSNMSPEDSSIYLCSVEDTAGKETQYFGPGTRLLVL.

The chain uses TRBV7-2 and TRBJ1-1; D uncertain. The germline V gene has CDR1 SGHTA and CDR2 FQGNSA. The V gene lost 5 bases and the J gene lost 1 base, with 8 bases spanning the gap. This CDR3 is built from 13 residues. For the CDR3, the DNA is TGTGCCAGCAGCAATGGAGGGAACACTGAAGCTTTCTTT. It translates to CASSNGGNTEAFF.

The gene calls are TRBV7-9 and TRBJ2-7; TRBD2 matches 9 bases. CDR1 and CDR2 from the germline V gene are SEHNR and FQNEAQ (reference sequence). This CDR3 is 14 amino acids long. J gave up 7 bases and V 5 bases, and 9 bases lay outside the gene matches. CDR3 nucleotides: TGTGCCAGCAGCCCAACGGCGGGAGGGGGGGAGCAGTACTTC. Residues: CASSPTAGGGEQYF.

The CDR3 DNA reads as TGTGCCAGCTCACGCGGTTCTAACTATGGCTACACCTTC. This gives the protein CASSRGSNYGYTF. The gene calls are TRBV18 and TRBJ1-2; D unclear. The V gene's germline CDR1 is KGHSH and CDR2 LQKENI. Trimming stripped 4 bases from V and 0 bases from J, with 6 bases between. CDR3 length: 13 amino acids.

The table lists this clone with a few counts. V and J are TRBV9 and TRBJ1-6; D might be TRBD1 (5 bases). The CDR3 totals 15 residues. V gave up 4 bases and J gave up 4 bases, with 12 bases separating them. Germline CDR1 and CDR2: SGDLS and YYNGEE. As DNA, the CDR3 is TGTGCCAGCAGCTCGGACACCAGATATAATTCACCCCTCCACTTT. This gives the protein CASSSDTRYNSPLHF.

The chain couples TRBV6-5 to TRBJ2-4; D is unresolved. Germline CDR1 is MNHEY and CDR2 is SVGAGI. This CDR3 region has 13 residues. V lost 6 bases and J lost 0, with 6 bases in between. CDR3 bases: TGTGCCAGCAGGCTATTAGCCAAAAACATTCAGTACTTC. Its protein product is CASRLLAKNIQYF.

This chain connects TRBV4-1 to TRBJ2-2; 7 positions match TRBD1. From germline, CDR1 is MGHRA and CDR2 YSYEKL. CDR3 size: 17 residues. The J segment lost 0 bases and the V segment lost 4 bases, leaving 8 bases of the junction unmatched. CDR3 protein: CASSRWTGDANTGELFF. The CDR3 nucleotides read TGCGCCAGCAGCCGTTGGACAGGTGACGCGAACACCGGGGAGCTGTTTTTT.

The chain uses TRBV28 and TRBJ2-2; 10 nucleotides match TRBD2. Germline CDR1 and CDR2: MDHEN and SYDVKM. There are 15 residues in the CDR3. The ends lost 5 bases at V and 2 bases at J; junction bases unmatched: 2. CDR3 sequence reads: CASSKLAGNTGELFF. The CDR3 nucleotides read TGTGCCAGCAGTAAACTAGCGGGAAACACCGGGGAGCTGTTTTTT. Looking up the rest from reference TRBV28 and TRBJ2-2 gives the full variable domain: DVKVTQSSRYLVKRTGEKVFLECVQDMDHENMFWYRQDPGLGLRLIYFSYDVKMKEKGDIPEGYSVSREKKERFSLILESASTNQTSMYLCASSKLAGNTGELFFGEGSRLTVL.

This clone came up a few times. The rearrangement links TRBV7-9 to TRBJ1-2, with 8 positions matching TRBD1. Trimming removed 5 bases from V and 2 bases from J; junction bases left unmatched: 7. This CDR3 has 15 amino acids. Germline lookup yields CDR1 SEHNR and CDR2 FQNEAQ (reference sequence). The CDR3 bases are TGTGCCAGCAGCCAATCCGGGACAGGCAACTATGGCTACACCTTC. This sequence encodes CASSQSGTGNYGYTF.

The chain combines TRBV19 with TRBJ2-4; TRBD2 matches at 10 bases. Germline V gene sequence: CDR1 LNHDA, CDR2 SQIVND (reference sequence). After removal of 6 bases from V and 2 bases from J, the junction contained 16 bases not matched to a gene. This CDR3 contains 19 residues. CDR3 bases: TGTGCCAGTAGCTCTCCGGGGGCGGCTAGCGGGAGCCCCAAAAACATTCAGTACTTC. Its translation: CASSSPGAASGSPKNIQYF.

The rearrangement joins TRBV30 to TRBJ1-4; D ambiguous. Trimming took off 1 base at V and 8 bases at J, with 20 bases between the two ends. The CDR3 is 16 amino acids. The germline gives CDR1 GTSNPN, CDR2 SVGIG (reference sequence). CDR3 residues: CAWSGAGGATLEKLFF. CDR3 DNA sequence: TGTGCCTGGAGTGGTGCCGGCGGAGCCACCTTAGAAAAACTGTTTTTT.

V is TRBV28 and J is TRBJ2-1; 9 nucleotides match TRBD2. Per the germline V gene, CDR1 is MDHEN and CDR2 is SYDVKM. The CDR3 totals 15 residues. With 8 bases clipped from V and 0 bases from J, the junction kept 5 bases outside the gene matches. DNA for the CDR3: TGTGCCAGCGTTAGGCGGGGGGGCTCCTACAATGAGCAGTTCTTC. Its translation: CASVRRGGSYNEQFF.

This chain joins TRBV3-1 (or the pseudogene TRBV3-2) and TRBJ2-1; TRBD2 agrees at 13 bases. The CDR3 runs 16 residues. CDR1 LGHDT and CDR2 YNNKEL come from the germline V gene (reference sequence). Trimming cost V 2 bases and J 4 bases; bases outside gene matches: 2. CDR3 coding DNA: TGTGCCAGCAGCCAACCGGGACTAGCGGGATACAATGAGCAGTTCTTC. As protein: CASSQPGLAGYNEQFF.

The chain carries TRBV4-2 and TRBJ2-5, with 7 nucleotides matching TRBD1. V lost 4 bases, J lost 1 base, and 6 bases stayed unmatched. CDR3 size: 15 residues. CDR1 LGHNA and CDR2 YNFKEQ come from the germline V gene. CDR3 DNA: TGTGCCAGCAGCCCCCAGGGGGAGAGCCAAGAGACCCAGTACTTC. This gives the protein CASSPQGESQETQYF.

V usage is TRBV7-2 and J usage is TRBJ1-2, with 8 bases fitting TRBD1. This CDR3 contains 13 residues. Trimming cost V 2 bases and J 6 bases; bases outside gene matches: 2. Germline CDR1 is SGHTA and CDR2 is FQGNSA. The CDR3 DNA sequence: TGTGCCAGCAGCTTATGGACAGGGAATGGCTACACCTTC. Its translation: CASSLWTGNGYTF.

The V and J genes are TRBV18 and TRBJ1-6; D not certain. The CDR3 length is 14 residues. V was cut by 2 bases and J by 8 bases, with 10 bases left in between. Germline assignment: CDR1 KGHSH and CDR2 LQKENI. Written as DNA, the CDR3 is TGTGCCAGCTCACCAAGGTCACGGGATTCACCCCTCCACTTT. Amino acid sequence: CASSPRSRDSPLHF. The whole variable domain, filled in from reference TRBV18 and TRBJ1-6, reads NAGVMQNPRHLVRRRGQEARLRCSPMKGHSHVYWYRQLPEEGLKFMVYLQKENIIDESGMPKERFSAEFPKEGPSILRIQQVVRGDSAAYFCASSPRSRDSPLHFGNGTRLTVT.

This chain uses TRBV28 with TRBJ1-2; no reliable D call. The germline gives CDR1 MDHEN, CDR2 SYDVKM. Trimming took off 7 bases at V and 3 bases at J, with 21 bases between the two ends. The CDR3 contains 16 residues. The CDR3 DNA is TGTGCCAGCACCCTGGAGGGCCGGAGAGCTGACTATGGCTACACCTTC. It yields the protein CASTLEGRRADYGYTF.

The gene calls are TRBV5-1 and TRBJ2-7, with 8 bases lining up with TRBD2. The CDR3 has 15 amino acids. Trimming at V came to 5 bases and at J to 0 bases, leaving 7 bases not matched to a gene. CDR1 SGHRS and CDR2 YFSETQ come from the germline V gene. The CDR3 here is CASSSLAESSYEQYF. DNA for the CDR3: TGCGCCAGCAGTTCACTAGCGGAAAGCTCCTACGAGCAGTACTTC.

V and J are TRBV24-1 and TRBJ1-6; TRBD1 matches 7 bases. Germline CDR1 and CDR2: KGHDR and SFDVKD. The CDR3 is made up of 15 amino acids. With 9 bases clipped from V and 7 bases from J, the junction kept 11 bases outside the gene matches. The CDR3 is CATSPNRGKNSPLHF. The CDR3 coding sequence is TGTGCCACCTCCCCGAACAGGGGAAAGAATTCACCCCTCCACTTT.

The chain is built from TRBV10-3 and TRBJ1-2, with unresolved D. The germline V and J ends were trimmed by 2 bases and 2 bases, with 9 bases remaining between them. CDR3 length: 14 residues. Germline assignment: CDR1 ENHRY and CDR2 SYGVKD. The CDR3 bases are TGTGCCATCAGTGAGAATTCCAGGAACTATGGCTACACCTTC. It is translated as CAISENSRNYGYTF.

This clone showed up just a few times. V usage is TRBV6-5 and J usage is TRBJ1-1; possible D gene TRBD1, 5 bases. Trimming shortened V by 7 bases and J by 5 bases, and 17 bases separated the two germline ends. Germline CDR1 and CDR2: MNHEY and SVGAGI. This CDR3 region has 14 residues. In DNA, the CDR3 is TGTGCCAGCACCCCGGGGGGACGTCCGACTGAAGCTTTCTTT. Protein product: CASTPGGRPTEAFF.